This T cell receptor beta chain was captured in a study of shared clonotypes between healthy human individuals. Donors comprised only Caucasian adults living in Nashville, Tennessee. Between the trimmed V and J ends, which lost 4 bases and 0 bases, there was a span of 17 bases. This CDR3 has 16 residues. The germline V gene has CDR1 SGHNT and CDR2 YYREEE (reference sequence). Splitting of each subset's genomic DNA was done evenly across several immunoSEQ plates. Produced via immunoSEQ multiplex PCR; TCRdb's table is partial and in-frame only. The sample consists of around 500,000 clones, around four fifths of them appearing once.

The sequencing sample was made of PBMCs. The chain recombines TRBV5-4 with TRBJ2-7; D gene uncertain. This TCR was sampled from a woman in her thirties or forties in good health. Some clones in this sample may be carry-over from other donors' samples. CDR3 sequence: CASSPGGAPSSYEQYF. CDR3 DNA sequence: TGTGCCAGCAGCCCCGGCGGTGCGCCTAGCTCCTACGAGCAGTACTTC.